The 15 T cell receptor beta chains given below trace back to one sample, sequenced in a study of shared clonotypes between healthy human individuals. CD8 cells classed as naive were CD45RO-negative and positively selected for CCR7, excluding terminally differentiated effector memory CD45RA+ cells. Method: immunoSEQ multiplex PCR; TCRdb's copy keeps in-frame clones and lacks some. The data contain 550,000 to 750,000 clones, about 91% of them seen just once; the ten biggest clones take up about 24%. Source material: naive CD8+ T cells sorted from blood. All receptors come from a young man in good health.

The V and J genes are TRBV6-1 and TRBJ2-2, with TRBD2 matching over 10 bases. The CDR3 loop spans 15 amino acids. The trim removed 1 base at V and 6 bases at J, leaving 2 bases unmatched. CDR1 and CDR2 (germline): MNHNS, SASEGT. As DNA, the CDR3 is TGTGCCAGCAGTGAAGAGCTAGCGGGAGCCGGGGAGCTGTTTTTT. It translates to CASSEELAGAGELFF.

V gene TRBV28 combines with J gene TRBJ2-7; 13 bases agree with TRBD2. The V and J ends lost 6 bases and 3 bases, in that order; junction bases with no gene match: 8. The CDR3 has 16 amino acids. Germline-derived CDR1 and CDR2 are MDHEN and SYDVKM. Here the CDR3 reads CASRCRTSGGYYEQYF. The CDR3 coding sequence is TGTGCCAGCAGGTGTCGGACTAGCGGGGGCTACTACGAGCAGTACTTC.

The gene calls are TRBV4-1 and TRBJ2-3, with D hard to call. The V gene's germline CDR1 is MGHRA and CDR2 YSYEKL. Trimming took off 0 bases at V and 6 bases at J, with 19 bases between the two ends. The CDR3 length is 17 residues. This chain's CDR3 is CASSQDDTTSFVDTQYF. The CDR3 DNA is TGCGCCAGCAGCCAAGATGACACTACAAGCTTCGTGGATACGCAGTATTTT.

This clone is a singleton in its sample. The chain links TRBV28 to TRBJ1-3; 8 bases fit TRBD1. Germline V gives CDR1 MDHEN, CDR2 SYDVKM. The CDR3 extends over 15 amino acids. V was pared by 5 bases and J by 0 bases, with 3 bases of the junction left unmatched. This chain's CDR3 is CASSLDRGSGNTIYF. CDR3 in DNA: TGTGCCAGCAGTCTCGACAGGGGCTCTGGAAACACCATATATTTT.

Here the CDR3 DNA reads TGTGCCAACATAGGGAGGGTAGGGGTCGATGAGCAGTTCTTC. Protein sequence: CANIGRVGVDEQFF. The chain couples TRBV2 to TRBJ2-1; TRBD2 matches at 7 bases. Germline V gene lookup returns CDR1 SNHLY and CDR2 FYNNEI. V was pared by 10 bases and J by 8 bases, with 14 bases of the junction left unmatched. The CDR3 is 14 residues long. Supplemented by reference TRBV2 and TRBJ2-1, the full variable domain reads EPEVTQTPSHQVTQMGQEVILRCVPISNHLYFYWYRQILGQKVEFLVSFYNNEISEKSEIFDDQFSVERPDGSNFTLKIRSTKLEDSAMYFCANIGRVGVDEQFFGPGTRLTVL.

The chain is built from TRBV5-6 and TRBJ1-4; D is perhaps TRBD1 (6 bases). Germline values: CDR1 SGHDT, CDR2 YYEEEE. The CDR3 runs 16 residues. V dropped 4 bases and J dropped 5 bases, with 18 bases sitting between them. In DNA, the CDR3 is TGTGCCAGCAGCATGGGGGCCTTAGTCTTAAATGAAAAACTGTTTTTT. Its translation is CASSMGALVLNEKLFF.

This clone came up once. For the CDR3, the DNA is TGTGCCAGCAGTTTCATCAACTGTTGCACAGATACGCAGTATTTT. The encoded protein is CASSFINCCTDTQYF. The V gene is TRBV28, the J gene TRBJ2-3; D is ambiguous. The ends were cut back, 3 bases at V and 1 base at J, with 11 bases in the middle. The V gene's germline CDR1 is MDHEN and CDR2 SYDVKM. This CDR3 has 15 amino acids.

The chain combines TRBV29-1 with TRBJ2-3, with 10 bases aligning to TRBD2. Trimming cost V 8 bases and J 2 bases; bases outside gene matches: 4. Germline-derived CDR1 and CDR2 are SQVTM and ANQGSEA. The CDR3 consists of 13 residues. The CDR3 bases are TGCAGCAGAACTAGCGGGAACACAGATACGCAGTATTTT. It is translated as CSRTSGNTDTQYF.

This chain uses TRBV27 with TRBJ2-3; D gene uncertain. The germline V gene encodes CDR1 MNHEY and CDR2 SMNVEV (reference sequence). The CDR3 has 13 amino acids. The V end was cut by 9 bases, the J end by 6 bases, with 16 bases between. Here the CDR3 reads CASMGYGSDTQYF. The CDR3 nucleotides read TGTGCCAGTATGGGATACGGTTCCGATACGCAGTATTTT.

V usage is TRBV7-3 and J usage is TRBJ2-1; D might be TRBD2 (5 bases). The V end was cut by 2 bases, the J end by 7 bases, with 12 bases between. The CDR3 has 14 residues. CDR1 and CDR2 (germline): SGHTA, FQGTGA. DNA of the CDR3: TGTGCCAGCAGCTTAGCGGGTACGGGGAATGAGCAGTTCTTC. Its translation is CASSLAGTGNEQFF.

The V gene is TRBV20-1, the J gene TRBJ2-7; D uncertain. The V and J ends lost 3 bases and 3 bases respectively, with 6 bases between them. The germline V gene has CDR1 DFQATT and CDR2 SNEGSKA (reference sequence). CDR3 length: 11 amino acids. CDR3 residues: CSARKSYEQYF. In nucleotides, the CDR3 is TGCAGTGCTAGGAAAAGCTACGAGCAGTACTTC.

This clone appeared once. The chain combines TRBV19 with TRBJ2-1; 11 bases match TRBD1. This CDR3 region has 15 residues. After removal of 1 base from V and 6 bases from J, the junction contained 2 bases not matched to a gene. Per the germline V gene, CDR1 is LNHDA and CDR2 is SQIVND (reference sequence). The CDR3 sequence is CASSIAGQGVNEQFF. The CDR3 DNA sequence: TGTGCCAGTAGTATAGCGGGACAGGGGGTCAATGAGCAGTTCTTC.

The rearrangement links TRBV7-8 to TRBJ2-5; 7 bases align to TRBD2. V lost 5 bases to trimming and J lost 4 bases; unmatched junction nucleotides: 10. From germline, CDR1 is SGHVS and CDR2 FQNEAQ. The CDR3 is made up of 15 amino acids. Here the CDR3 DNA reads TGTGCCAGCAGCCCTAAGCGGGGTCTCTTAGAGACCCAGTACTTC. As protein: CASSPKRGLLETQYF.

The V call is TRBV11-2, the J call TRBJ1-1; 9 nucleotides line up with TRBD1. Germline V gives CDR1 SGHAT, CDR2 FQNNGV. The CDR3 runs 14 residues. V gave up 5 bases and J gave up 2 bases; unmatched junction bases: 3. CDR3 loop: CASSLQGANTEAFF. The CDR3 DNA reads as TGTGCCAGCAGCCTACAGGGGGCAAACACTGAAGCTTTCTTT.

The genes are TRBV14 and TRBJ2-5; perhaps TRBD2 as D (5 bases). The CDR3 has 14 residues. Deletions cut 5 bases from V and 2 bases from J, with 12 bases between. Germline assignment: CDR1 SGHDN and CDR2 FVKESK. CDR3 DNA: TGTGCCAGCAGCTCGGCAGAGGGTCAAGAGACCCAGTACTTC. Protein product: CASSSAEGQETQYF. Drawing the rest from reference TRBV14 and TRBJ2-5, the complete variable domain is EAGVTQFPSHSVIEKGQTVTLRCDPISGHDNLYWYRRVMGKEIKFLLHFVKESKQDESGMPNNRFLAERTGGTYSTLKVQPAELEDSGVYFCASSSAEGQETQYFGPGTRLLVL.